This TCR beta chain was documented in a study of molecular identifiers for immune sequencing clone quantification. Germline CDR1 reads MNHEY; CDR2 reads SMNVEV (reference sequence). The CDR3 totals 16 residues. TCRdb re-derived calls from the PCR reads in MiXCR, one entry per CDR3 protein. Of hundreds of thousands of distinct CDR3 sequences listed, around 25% are singletons. As to this clonotype: The germline gene is not matched at one end of the junction; a read error may be the cause.

What was sequenced was naive CD8+ T cells from blood, with Jurkat cell RNA spiked in. The subset here: FACS-sorted CD8+CD4-CCR7+CD45RA+ naive T cells. This TCR was recovered from a human donor in good health. Some libraries in this study had Jurkat cell RNA spiked in. The chain carries TRBV27 and TRBJ2-1; a possible D gene is TRBD2 (5 bases). The CDR3, as DNA: TGTACCAGCAGTTTATCGAATAGCGTCTCCTACAATGAGCAGTTCTTC. Translated: CTSSLSNSVSYNEQFF.